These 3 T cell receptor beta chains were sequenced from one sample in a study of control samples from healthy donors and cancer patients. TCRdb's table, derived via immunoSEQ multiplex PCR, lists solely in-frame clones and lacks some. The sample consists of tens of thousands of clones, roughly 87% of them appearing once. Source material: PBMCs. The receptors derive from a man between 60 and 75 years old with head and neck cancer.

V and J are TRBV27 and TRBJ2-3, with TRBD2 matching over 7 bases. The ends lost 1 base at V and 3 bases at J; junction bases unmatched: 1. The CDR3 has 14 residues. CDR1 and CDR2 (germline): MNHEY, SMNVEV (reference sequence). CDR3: CASSLLGGTDTQYF. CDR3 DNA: TGTGCCAGCAGTTTATTGGGGGGGACAGATACGCAGTATTTT.

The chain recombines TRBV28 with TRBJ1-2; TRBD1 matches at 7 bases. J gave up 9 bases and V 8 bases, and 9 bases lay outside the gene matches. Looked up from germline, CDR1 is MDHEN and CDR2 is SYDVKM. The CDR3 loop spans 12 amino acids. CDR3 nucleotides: TGTGCCAGCGCATACAGGGGTCAGAGCTACACCTTC. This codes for CASAYRGQSYTF.

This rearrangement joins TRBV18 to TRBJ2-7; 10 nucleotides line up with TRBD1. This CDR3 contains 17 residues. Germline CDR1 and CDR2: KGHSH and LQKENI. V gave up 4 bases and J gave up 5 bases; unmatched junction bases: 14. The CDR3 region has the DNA TGTGCCAGCTCACTCAACTCCCCCGGGACAGGGGACCACGAGCAGTACTTC. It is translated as CASSLNSPGTGDHEQYF.